Listed here are 25 T cell receptor beta chains from one sample, sequenced in a study of blood T cell repertoires in COVID-19. Only in-frame clones appear in the TCRdb table, and some are missing; sequencing was by immunoSEQ multiplex PCR. The table has 90,000 to 150,000 clones, about 79% seen once; the top ten hold approximately 4.2%. The sample taken for sequencing was peripheral blood. The receptors were gathered from a woman older than 75 with acute or convalescent COVID-19.

Concerning this clone: This CDR3 is also generated by other DNA sequences in the sample. V usage is TRBV5-1 and J usage is TRBJ1-1, with unresolved D. The germline V gene encodes CDR1 SGHRS and CDR2 YFSETQ. V lost 4 bases and J 2 bases, leaving 9 bases between the germline ends. This CDR3 is built from 13 residues. CDR3 DNA sequence: TGCGCCAGCAGCCTGTCACAAAACACTGAAGCTTTCTTT. Translating gives CASSLSQNTEAFF.

This clone was recorded a few times. The chain joins TRBV19 to TRBJ1-2; no reliable D call. Germline V gene sequence: CDR1 LNHDA, CDR2 SQIVND (reference sequence). V lost 3 bases and J 0 bases, leaving 14 bases between the germline ends. The CDR3 contains 16 residues. The CDR3 region has the DNA TGTGCCAGTAGTATCAATTCAGACGGAGCTAACTATGGCTACACCTTC. Encoded protein: CASSINSDGANYGYTF.

This chain joins TRBV12-5 and TRBJ2-3, with D maybe TRBD2 (5 bases). V was clipped by 0 bases and J by 7 bases, with 14 bases between them. CDR3 length equals 15 residues. CDR1 and CDR2 from the germline V gene are LGHNT and FRNRAP. The CDR3 DNA reads TGTGCTAGTGGTTTGGTACGAGACGGGGAGTATACGCAGTATTTT. Translating it yields CASGLVRDGEYTQYF.

The V call is TRBV19, the J call TRBJ1-2; D possibly corresponds to TRBD1 (5 bases). The V end was cut by 5 bases, the J end by 4 bases, with 20 bases between. Germline V gene sequence: CDR1 LNHDA, CDR2 SQIVND (reference sequence). The CDR3 is 16 amino acids. The CDR3 protein is CASSLLIGQGTYGYTF. Written as DNA, the CDR3 is TGTGCCAGTAGTCTCCTCATCGGCCAGGGAACCTATGGCTACACCTTC.

The J gene is TRBJ2-2, the V gene TRBV4-3, with 14 bases that match TRBD2. With V trimmed by 0 bases and J by 4 bases, 7 bases remained unmatched. The CDR3 loop spans 19 amino acids. Per the germline V gene, CDR1 is LGHNA and CDR2 is YSLEER. The CDR3 is CASSQDRGLAGVGTGELFF. For the CDR3, the DNA is TGCGCCAGCAGCCAAGATCGGGGACTAGCGGGAGTTGGCACCGGGGAGCTGTTTTTT.

This clone was recorded a few times. The chain couples TRBV11-2 to TRBJ1-2; possible D gene TRBD1, 6 bases. The CDR3 covers 15 residues. Germline-derived CDR1 and CDR2 are SGHAT and FQNNGV. V was trimmed by 5 bases and J by 11 bases, leaving 24 bases between them. The DNA for the CDR3 is TGTGCCAGCAGCCTATTAAGCAGGGTCGGTGGACAGTACACCTTC. This codes for CASSLLSRVGGQYTF.

The chain joins TRBV11-1 to TRBJ1-2; D might be TRBD1 (5 bases). V gave up 4 bases and J gave up 0 bases, with 12 bases separating them. Germline V gene data show CDR1 as SGHAT and CDR2 as FQDESV (reference sequence). The CDR3 has 15 amino acids. The CDR3 region is CASSYSTAANYGYTF. The DNA of the CDR3 is TGTGCCAGCAGCTATTCGACAGCCGCTAACTATGGCTACACCTTC.

The J gene is TRBJ1-1, the V gene TRBV18, with a tentative D call TRBD1 (6 bases). This CDR3 spans 15 amino acids. V lost 6 bases and J 1 base, leaving 15 bases between the germline ends. The V gene's germline CDR1 is KGHSH and CDR2 LQKENI. CDR3 residues: CASSDSGTPNTEAFF. CDR3 sequence (DNA): TGTGCCAGCTCTGATTCCGGGACACCGAACACTGAAGCTTTCTTT.

The CDR3, as DNA: TGTGCCAGCAGCCGGGACAGGGGTTACTTGGAGACCCAGTACTTC. Encoded protein: CASSRDRGYLETQYF. The chain is built from TRBV5-6 and TRBJ2-5, with TRBD1 identical over 10 bases. This CDR3 contains 15 residues. Germline CDR1 reads SGHDT; CDR2 reads YYEEEE. Trimming cost V 4 bases and J 5 bases; bases outside gene matches: 8. Combining the CDR3 with reference TRBV5-6 and TRBJ2-5 gives the whole variable domain DAGVTQSPTHLIKTRGQQVTLRCSPKSGHDTVSWYQQALGQGPQFIFQYYEEEERQRGNFPDRFSGHQFPNYSSELNVNALLLGDSALYLCASSRDRGYLETQYFGPGTRLLVL.

The V gene is TRBV7-9, the J gene TRBJ2-7; 7 bases agree with TRBD2. The V segment lost 6 bases and the J segment 3 bases; nucleotides outside the gene matches: 11. The CDR3 covers 15 residues. Germline CDR1 and CDR2: SEHNR and FQNEAQ (reference sequence). CDR3 sequence (DNA): TGTGCCAGCAGTGATTTAGGCGGGGGAGTCTACGAGCAGTACTTC. Translation: CASSDLGGGVYEQYF. Full variable domain (missing parts from reference TRBV7-9 and TRBJ2-7): DTGVSQNPRHKITKRGQNVTFRCDPISEHNRLYWYRQTLGQGPEFLTYFQNEAQLEKSRLLSDRFSAERPKGSFSTLEIQRTEQGDSAMYLCASSDLGGGVYEQYFGPGTRLTVT.

The V call is TRBV1, the J call TRBJ2-7; TRBD2, the table's D call, was not compared with the DNA. TRBV1 counts as a pseudogene. CDR3 length equals 16 residues. CDR3 sequence (DNA): TGCACCAGCAGCCAACGTACTAGCGGGGGGGCCTACGAGCAGTACTTC. Its protein is CTSSQRTSGGAYEQYF.

The rearrangement uses TRBV6-5 and TRBJ1-1; perhaps TRBD1 as D (6 bases). Trimming took off 4 bases at V and 0 bases at J, with 15 bases between the two ends. This CDR3 spans 16 amino acids. Germline values: CDR1 MNHEY, CDR2 SVGAGI. DNA for the CDR3: TGTGCCAGCAGTTTGGCGGGGGGCTTAATGAACACTGAAGCTTTCTTT. This sequence encodes CASSLAGGLMNTEAFF.

The gene calls are TRBV3-1 (or the pseudogene TRBV3-2) and TRBJ2-3; 9 nucleotides line up with TRBD2. V lost 4 bases, J lost 4 bases, and 15 bases stayed unmatched. The germline V gene has CDR1 LGHDT and CDR2 YNNKEL (reference sequence). The CDR3 has 18 residues. The CDR3 region is CASSRGGLAGIFADTQYF. The CDR3 nucleotides read TGTGCCAGCAGCCGTGGCGGGCTAGCGGGAATTTTCGCAGATACGCAGTATTTT.

The chain employs TRBV10-3 and TRBJ1-1, with TRBD1 identical over 12 bases. Germline-derived CDR1 and CDR2 are ENHRY and SYGVKD. The CDR3 totals 15 residues. With V trimmed by 4 bases and J by 4 bases, 4 bases remained unmatched. For the CDR3, the DNA is TGTGCCATCAGTGGCCCGGGACAGGGGGCCACTGAAGCTTTCTTT. Translated: CAISGPGQGATEAFF.

The sample holds one count of this clone. The chain is built from TRBV6-5 and TRBJ1-1; no clear D. The CDR3 runs 14 residues. The ends were cut back, 0 bases at V and 6 bases at J, with 11 bases in the middle. CDR1 MNHEY and CDR2 SVGAGI come from the germline V gene. CDR3 DNA sequence: TGTGCCAGCAGTTACTCGAATGGAGGATCTGAAGCTTTCTTT. It translates to CASSYSNGGSEAFF.

The chain joins TRBV7-6 to TRBJ2-3, with D unresolved. The CDR3 is 13 amino acids. Looked up from germline, CDR1 is SGHVS and CDR2 is FNYEAQ. V was pared by 2 bases and J by 8 bases, with 11 bases between. The CDR3 DNA is TGTGCCAGCAGCTTAAACGCACCGGGTACGCAGTATTTT. As protein: CASSLNAPGTQYF.

This clone was observed once. The chain has TRBV3-1 (or the pseudogene TRBV3-2) and TRBJ2-5; TRBD1 matches 12 bases. In germline, CDR1 is LGHDT, CDR2 YNNKEL (reference sequence). The CDR3 consists of 18 residues. Trimming cost V 1 base and J 4 bases; bases outside gene matches: 10. As DNA, the CDR3 is TGTGCCAGCAGCCAAGGATTCTACGGGACAGGGGGCTCAGAGACCCAGTACTTC. This sequence encodes CASSQGFYGTGGSETQYF.

The table lists this clone with a few counts. This chain joins TRBV6-5 and TRBJ2-1, with D possibly TRBD2 on 5 matching bases. V lost 5 bases to trimming and J lost 2 bases, with 13 bases between them. CDR1 MNHEY and CDR2 SVGAGI come from the germline V gene. The CDR3 runs 15 residues. The CDR3 DNA is TGTGCCAGCAGTCGAACAGCGGATGCCTACAATGAGCAGTTCTTC. Its protein product is CASSRTADAYNEQFF.

The rearrangement joins TRBV6-6 to TRBJ1-2, with D perhaps matching TRBD1 (5 bases). The V gene's germline CDR1 is MNHNY and CDR2 SVGAGI (reference sequence). Trimming took 2 bases from V and 3 from J, leaving 10 bases between them. This CDR3 region has 14 residues. CDR3 region: CASSYPGGDYGYTF. DNA of the CDR3: TGTGCCAGCAGTTACCCCGGGGGAGACTATGGCTACACCTTC.

V gene TRBV7-9 combines with J gene TRBJ2-7; 13 nucleotides line up with TRBD2. CDR3 length equals 17 residues. Trimming at V came to 1 base and at J to 1 base, leaving 4 bases not matched to a gene. Germline V lookup: CDR1 SEHNR, CDR2 FQNEAQ (reference sequence). CDR3 in DNA: TGTGCCAGCAGCTTAGTTTCGGGACTAGCGGGGTCCTACGAGCAGTACTTC. Translated, it gives CASSLVSGLAGSYEQYF.

This clone was picked up a small number of times. The genes are TRBV9 and TRBJ2-7, with TRBD2 matching 10 bases. The V gene end was trimmed by 4 bases and the J gene end by 2 bases; junction bases not matched to a gene: 6. Germline loops: CDR1 SGDLS, CDR2 YYNGEE. This CDR3 is built from 15 residues. In DNA, the CDR3 is TGTGCCAGCAGCCCAGCTAGCGGGGGCGCCTACGAGCAGTACTTC. Translation gives CASSPASGGAYEQYF.

The rearrangement uses TRBV27 and TRBJ1-4; TRBD1 agrees at 7 bases. V trimming: 5 bases; J trimming: 12 bases; junction bases outside the gene matches: 3. The length of the CDR3 is 11 residues. Germline V CDR1 and CDR2: MNHEY, SMNVEV (reference sequence). CDR3 bases: TGTGCCAGCAGTAGTCAGGGGGAACTGTTTTTT. Translating gives CASSSQGELFF.

V usage is TRBV27 and J usage is TRBJ2-7, with D possibly being TRBD2 (6 bases). CDR3 size: 14 residues. V gave up 4 bases and J gave up 1 base, with 11 bases separating them. Germline CDR1 MNHEY, CDR2 SMNVEV (reference sequence). CDR3 bases: TGTGCCAGCAGTTACTGGGGGGAATCCTACGAGCAGTACTTC. Translating it yields CASSYWGESYEQYF.

The chain is built from TRBV6-6 and TRBJ1-5, with D tentatively TRBD1 (5 bases). The germline V gene encodes CDR1 MNHNY and CDR2 SVGAGI (reference sequence). V was clipped by 0 bases and J by 7 bases, with 13 bases between them. This CDR3 has 15 amino acids. As DNA, the CDR3 is TGTGCCAGCAGTTACTCAGGGGAAATCGGACAGCCCCAGCATTTT. It specifies CASSYSGEIGQPQHF.

The chain is built from TRBV4-2 and TRBJ2-3; D is uncertain. Germline-derived CDR1 and CDR2 are LGHNA and YNFKEQ. V was pared by 2 bases and J by 1 base, with 4 bases between. The CDR3 is made up of 13 amino acids. Written as DNA, the CDR3 is TGTGCCAGCAGCCAACAGGGCACAGATACGCAGTATTTT. Protein product: CASSQQGTDTQYF.